This T cell receptor (beta chain) was observed in a study of technical replicates of blood from four donors. Some clones are missing from TCRdb's copy, which holds only in-frame ones; the method was immunoSEQ multiplex PCR. The table shows 80,000 to 90,000 clones, with around 94% occurring only once. This clone was counted a single time. CDR3 length equals 15 residues. Trimming cost V 6 bases and J 2 bases, with 16 bases left between them. The germline CDR1 and CDR2 sequences are LNHDA and SQIVND (reference sequence). The chain uses TRBV19 and TRBJ1-2, with a tentative D call TRBD1 (5 bases). This clonotype originated in a human donor in good health. Sequencing input: T cells isolated from PBMCs. CDR3 sequence reads: CASSARQRQNYGYTF. CDR3 coding DNA: TGTGCCAGTAGCGCAAGACAGAGGCAAAACTATGGCTACACCTTC.